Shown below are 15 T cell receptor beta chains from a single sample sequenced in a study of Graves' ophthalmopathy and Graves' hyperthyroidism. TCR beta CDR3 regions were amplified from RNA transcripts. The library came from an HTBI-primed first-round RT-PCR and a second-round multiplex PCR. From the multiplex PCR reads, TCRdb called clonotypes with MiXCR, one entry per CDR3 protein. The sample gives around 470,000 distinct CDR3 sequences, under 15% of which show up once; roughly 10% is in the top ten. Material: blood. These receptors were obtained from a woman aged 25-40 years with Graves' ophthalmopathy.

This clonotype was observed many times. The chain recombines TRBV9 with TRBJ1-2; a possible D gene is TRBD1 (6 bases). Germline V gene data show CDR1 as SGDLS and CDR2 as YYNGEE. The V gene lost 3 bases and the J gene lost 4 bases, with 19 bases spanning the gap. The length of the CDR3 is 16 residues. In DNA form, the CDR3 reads TGTGCCAGCAGCGCCAATGAACTCAGGGGTAGCTATGGCTACACCTTC. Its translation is CASSANELRGSYGYTF.

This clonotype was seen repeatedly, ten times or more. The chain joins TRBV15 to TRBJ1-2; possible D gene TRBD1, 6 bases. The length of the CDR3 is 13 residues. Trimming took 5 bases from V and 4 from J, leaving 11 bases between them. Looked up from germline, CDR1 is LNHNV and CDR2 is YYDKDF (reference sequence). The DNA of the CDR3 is TGTGCCACCAGCTGGGGGACACTCTATGGCTACACCTTC. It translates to CATSWGTLYGYTF. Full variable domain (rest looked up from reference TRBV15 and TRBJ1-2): DAMVIQNPRYQVTQFGKPVTLSCSQTLNHNVMYWYQQKSSQAPKLLFHYYDKDFNNEADTPDNFQSRRPNTSFCFLDIRSPGLGDTAMYLCATSWGTLYGYTFGSGTRLTVV.

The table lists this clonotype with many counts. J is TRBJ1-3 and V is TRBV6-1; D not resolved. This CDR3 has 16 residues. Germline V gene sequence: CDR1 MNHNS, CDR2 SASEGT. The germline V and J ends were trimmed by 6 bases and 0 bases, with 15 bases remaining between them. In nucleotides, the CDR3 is TGTGCCAGCAGCACCCACGGACGGCTCTCTGGAAACACCATATATTTT. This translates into CASSTHGRLSGNTIYF.

For the CDR3, the DNA is TGTGCCAGCACCCAACAGATCGGGGAAAAAGCTTTCTTT. Its translation: CASTQQIGEKAFF. The rearrangement links TRBV6-1 to TRBJ1-1; D ambiguous. In germline, CDR1 is MNHNS, CDR2 SASEGT. V dropped 7 bases and J dropped 9 bases, with 18 bases sitting between them. This CDR3 has 13 residues.

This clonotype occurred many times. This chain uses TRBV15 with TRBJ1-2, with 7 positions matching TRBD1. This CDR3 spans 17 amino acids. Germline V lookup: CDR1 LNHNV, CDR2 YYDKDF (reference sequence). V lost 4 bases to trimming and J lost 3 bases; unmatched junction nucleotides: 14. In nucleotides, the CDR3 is TGTGCCACCAGCAAAGGGGGCCTACAGGGACGGGACTATGGCTACACCTTC. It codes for CATSKGGLQGRDYGYTF.

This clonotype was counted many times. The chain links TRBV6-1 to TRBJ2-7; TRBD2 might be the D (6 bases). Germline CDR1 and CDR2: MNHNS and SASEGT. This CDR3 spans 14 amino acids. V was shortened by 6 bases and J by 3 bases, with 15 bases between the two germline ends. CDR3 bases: TGTGCCAGCAGGGACCGGGACTGGATCTACGAGCAGTACTTC. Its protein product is CASRDRDWIYEQYF.

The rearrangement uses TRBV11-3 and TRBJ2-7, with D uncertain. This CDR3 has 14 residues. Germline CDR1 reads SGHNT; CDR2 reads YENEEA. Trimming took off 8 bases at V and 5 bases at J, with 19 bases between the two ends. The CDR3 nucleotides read TGTGCCAGCTCCCTAGGGTGGGGTTCAGACGAGCAGTACTTC. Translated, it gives CASSLGWGSDEQYF.

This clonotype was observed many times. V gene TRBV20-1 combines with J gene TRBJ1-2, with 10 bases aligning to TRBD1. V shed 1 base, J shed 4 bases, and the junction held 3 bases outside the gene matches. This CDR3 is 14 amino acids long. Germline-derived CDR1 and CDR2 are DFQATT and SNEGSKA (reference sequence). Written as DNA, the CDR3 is TGCAGTGCTAGAGCGGGACAGGGGATCTATGGCTACACCTTC. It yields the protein CSARAGQGIYGYTF.

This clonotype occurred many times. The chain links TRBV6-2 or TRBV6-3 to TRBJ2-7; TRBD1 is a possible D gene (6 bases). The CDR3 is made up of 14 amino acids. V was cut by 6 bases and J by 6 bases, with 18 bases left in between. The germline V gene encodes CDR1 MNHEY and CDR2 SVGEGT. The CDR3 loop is CASRMKTGSVEQYF. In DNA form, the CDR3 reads TGTGCCAGCAGAATGAAAACAGGGTCGGTCGAGCAGTACTTC.

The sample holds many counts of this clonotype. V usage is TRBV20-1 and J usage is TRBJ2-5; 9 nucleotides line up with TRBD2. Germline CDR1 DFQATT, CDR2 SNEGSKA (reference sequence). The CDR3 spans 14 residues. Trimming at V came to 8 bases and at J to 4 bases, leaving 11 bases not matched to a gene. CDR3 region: CSKGLALRGETQYF. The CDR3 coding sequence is TGCAGTAAGGGACTAGCCCTCCGGGGAGAGACCCAGTACTTC.

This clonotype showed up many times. CDR3 bases: TGCGCCAGCAGCCAAGATGGGACGGGGGGGAGAGAGACCCAGTACTTC. Amino acid sequence: CASSQDGTGGRETQYF. The rearrangement links TRBV4-1 to TRBJ2-5; the match to TRBD2 covers 8 bases. Losses at the gene ends were 0 bases for V and 4 bases for J; bases not matched to a gene: 7. The CDR3 has 16 amino acids. The germline V gene encodes CDR1 MGHRA and CDR2 YSYEKL.

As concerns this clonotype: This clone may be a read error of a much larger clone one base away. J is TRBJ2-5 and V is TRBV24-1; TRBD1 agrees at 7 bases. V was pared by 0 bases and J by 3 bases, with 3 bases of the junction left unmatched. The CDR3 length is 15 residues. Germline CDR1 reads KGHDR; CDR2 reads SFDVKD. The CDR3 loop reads CATSDLEGAEETQYF. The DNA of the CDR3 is TGTGCCACCAGTGATTTGGAGGGGGCTGAAGAGACCCAGTACTTC.

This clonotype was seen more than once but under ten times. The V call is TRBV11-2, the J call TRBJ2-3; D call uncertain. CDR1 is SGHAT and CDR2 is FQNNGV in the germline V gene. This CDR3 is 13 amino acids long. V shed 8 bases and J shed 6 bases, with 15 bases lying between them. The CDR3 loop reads CASLNGRRDTQYF. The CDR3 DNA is TGTGCCAGCTTAAACGGACGGCGGGATACGCAGTATTTT.

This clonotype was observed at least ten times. DNA for the CDR3: TGTGCCAGCAGGCAGGGACTAGCGGGAGCTGGCGAGCAGTACTTC. It translates to CASRQGLAGAGEQYF. V and J are TRBV12-3 or TRBV12-4 and TRBJ2-7; 14 nucleotides match TRBD2. The CDR3 is 15 residues long. Germline trimming cut 6 bases from V and 6 bases from J; bases unmatched to any gene: 7.

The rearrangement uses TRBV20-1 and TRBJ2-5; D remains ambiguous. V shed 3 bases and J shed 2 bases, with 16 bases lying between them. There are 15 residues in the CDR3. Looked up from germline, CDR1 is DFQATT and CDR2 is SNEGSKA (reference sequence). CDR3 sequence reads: CSARARDEWQETQYF. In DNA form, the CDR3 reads TGCAGTGCTAGGGCTAGGGATGAGTGGCAAGAGACCCAGTACTTC.